These 15 T cell receptor beta chains were sequenced from one sample in a study of cytomegalovirus exposure and HLA in healthy donors. Primers: 60 Vbeta forward and 13 Jbeta reverse. Using immunoSEQ multiplex PCR, the repertoire was profiled, and TCRdb retains in-frame clones only, with some absent. The sample lists 150,000 to 170,000 clones, 65% to 85% seen once, with approximately 2.8% in the top ten. The sequenced material came from PBMCs. All receptors derive from a man aged 18 to 29 in good health and CMV-seronegative.

This clone was counted only a few times. This chain links TRBV11-2 with TRBJ1-6, with TRBD1 matching 9 bases. The CDR3 consists of 18 residues. Germline-derived CDR1 and CDR2 are SGHAT and FQNNGV. The V and J ends lost 5 bases and 4 bases, in that order; junction bases with no gene match: 12. DNA for the CDR3: TGTGCCAGCAGCCCTATTACAGGGGGCTATTCATATAATTCACCCCTCCACTTT. This codes for CASSPITGGYSYNSPLHF.

The J gene is TRBJ1-1, the V gene TRBV6-6, with a weak D call TRBD1 (5 bases). V shed 6 bases and J shed 5 bases, with 7 bases lying between them. The CDR3 totals 11 residues. CDR1 is MNHNY, CDR2 SVGAGI, per germline (reference sequence). The CDR3 coding sequence is TGTGCCAGCAGAACAGGAACTGAAGCTTTCTTT. Residues: CASRTGTEAFF.

The chain joins TRBV23-1 to TRBJ1-5; D remains unclear. TRBV23-1 is recorded as an ORF, its role being uncertain. The CDR3 has 12 residues. V was trimmed by 6 bases and J by 4 bases, leaving 7 bases between them. The CDR3 DNA sequence: TGCGCCAGCAGCCGCGAGAATCAGCCCCAGCATTTT. It yields the protein CASSRENQPQHF.

This chain uses TRBV2 with TRBJ2-3, with 9 bases lining up with TRBD1. Germline V gives CDR1 SNHLY, CDR2 FYNNEI. The CDR3 is 17 amino acids. Trimming took 6 bases from V and 0 from J; bases not matched to a gene: 10. The DNA of the CDR3 is TGTGCCAGCAGGGCGGGACAGGGACTTTTCAGCACAGATACGCAGTATTTT. Translation gives CASRAGQGLFSTDTQYF.

This clone was found once. This chain connects TRBV7-6 to TRBJ1-1; D perhaps matches TRBD1 (5 bases). With 4 bases removed from V and 7 bases from J, the gap between germline ends came to 13 bases. This CDR3 contains 13 residues. Germline CDR1 SGHVS, CDR2 FNYEAQ. CDR3 protein: CASSSDRGSEAFF. The CDR3 DNA follows: TGTGCCAGCAGCTCGGACCGGGGGAGTGAAGCTTTCTTT.

The V call is TRBV4-1, the J call TRBJ2-7, with D possibly TRBD1 on 6 matching bases. The CDR3 is made up of 13 amino acids. V lost 3 bases and J lost 4, with 10 bases in between. From germline, CDR1 is MGHRA and CDR2 YSYEKL. CDR3 nucleotides: TGCGCCAGCAGCCATATCAGGGGTTACGAGCAGTACTTC. Protein sequence: CASSHIRGYEQYF.

V gene TRBV6-6 combines with J gene TRBJ1-1, with D maybe TRBD1 (5 bases). Trimming stripped 5 bases from V and 4 bases from J, with 11 bases between. This CDR3 has 13 amino acids. Germline CDR1 and CDR2: MNHNY and SVGAGI (reference sequence). The CDR3, as DNA: TGTGCCAGCAGTCCAGGGATGGGCACTGAAGCTTTCTTT. Encoded protein: CASSPGMGTEAFF.

This clone was observed once. V usage is TRBV5-1 and J usage is TRBJ2-5; 11 bases are shared with TRBD1. Germline trimming cut 0 bases from V and 6 bases from J; bases unmatched to any gene: 13. The CDR3 totals 18 residues. The germline V gene has CDR1 SGHRS and CDR2 YFSETQ. The CDR3 spells CASSLGIYGQGASQTQYF. Here the CDR3 DNA reads TGCGCCAGCAGCTTGGGGATCTACGGACAGGGGGCTAGTCAGACCCAGTACTTC.

The J gene is TRBJ2-3, the V gene TRBV2; D unresolved. This CDR3 is 15 amino acids long. The V and J ends lost 0 bases and 1 base respectively, with 8 bases between them. In germline, CDR1 is SNHLY, CDR2 FYNNEI. CDR3 in DNA: TGTGCCAGCAGTGAAGCGCTTCCGGGCACAGATACGCAGTATTTT. Its protein is CASSEALPGTDTQYF. Supplemented by reference TRBV2 and TRBJ2-3, the full variable domain reads EPEVTQTPSHQVTQMGQEVILRCVPISNHLYFYWYRQILGQKVEFLVSFYNNEISEKSEIFDDQFSVERPDGSNFTLKIRSTKLEDSAMYFCASSEALPGTDTQYFGPGTRLTVL.

This clone was counted between two and nine times. In DNA, the CDR3 is TGTGCCAGCAGTCTCGGACAGGGCTATGGCTACACCTTC. As protein: CASSLGQGYGYTF. V gene TRBV7-6 combines with J gene TRBJ1-2; 8 nucleotides align to TRBD1. The V gene end was trimmed by 6 bases and the J gene end by 4 bases; junction bases not matched to a gene: 4. CDR1 and CDR2 from the germline V gene are SGHVS and FNYEAQ. This CDR3 comprises 13 residues.

The chain combines TRBV6-6 with TRBJ2-7; 7 bases line up with TRBD1. CDR1 and CDR2 from the germline V gene are MNHNY and SVGAGI (reference sequence). CDR3 length: 14 residues. V dropped 2 bases and J dropped 1; count of bases not matched to a gene: 2. Here the CDR3 DNA reads TGTGCCAGCAGTTACGGGGGACAGTCCTACGAGCAGTACTTC. Protein sequence: CASSYGGQSYEQYF.

In regard to this clone: The same CDR3 also results from other DNA sequences found in this sample. The J gene is TRBJ1-2, the V gene TRBV2; no clear D gene. Trimming stripped 3 bases from V and 8 bases from J, with 19 bases between. The CDR3 contains 15 residues. Germline CDR1 SNHLY, CDR2 FYNNEI. DNA of the CDR3: TGTGCCAGCAGTGACGGGAGAGGGAATCTGGGGGGCTACACCTTC. It codes for CASSDGRGNLGGYTF.

The chain couples TRBV27 to TRBJ1-1; 7 bases fit TRBD1. Germline assignment: CDR1 MNHEY and CDR2 SMNVEV (reference sequence). V lost 5 bases, J lost 7 bases, and 10 bases stayed unmatched. This CDR3 is 14 amino acids long. In DNA form, the CDR3 reads TGTGCCAGCAGTGTTAATACAGGGGCCCGTGAAGCTTTCTTT. It yields the protein CASSVNTGAREAFF.

This clone showed up just a few times. The chain recombines TRBV28 with TRBJ2-7, with 7 bases lining up with TRBD2. Germline CDR1 reads MDHEN; CDR2 reads SYDVKM. The trim removed 4 bases at V and 1 base at J, leaving 7 bases unmatched. The CDR3 sequence is 15 residues long. This CDR3 is CASSSGGEVSYEQYV. In DNA form, the CDR3 reads TGTGCCAGCAGTTCTGGGGGGGAGGTTTCCTACGAGCAGTACGTC.

The chain links TRBV6-5 to TRBJ2-7, with D possibly TRBD2 on 6 matching bases. The length of the CDR3 is 16 residues. V was trimmed by 4 bases and J by 0 bases, leaving 16 bases between them. Germline V gene sequence: CDR1 MNHEY, CDR2 SVGAGI. DNA of the CDR3: TGTGCCAGCAGTTCCGGGGTAGCGGCGAGCTCCTACGAGCAGTACGTC. Translating it yields CASSSGVAASSYEQYV.